This TCR beta chain was retrieved from a study of CD8+ T cells in alopecia areata (dated by TCRdb to 2016 to 2019). Turning to the overall study: Treated patients were enrolled in an open-label pilot trial of oral tofacitinib at 5 to 10 mg twice daily for moderate-to-severe alopecia areata. Patients stayed on tofacitinib for 6 to 18 months and then had 6 months of follow-up off drug so that delayed response and recurrence could be assessed. In both human patients and the C3H/HeJ mouse model, the study applied high-throughput TCRbeta sequencing to look at T cell clonal expansion in alopecia areata. In humans, TCRbeta sequencing was performed on scalp tissue and on sorted CD4+ and CD8+ peripheral blood T cells from healthy controls and from patients with patchy or totalis/universalis alopecia areata. Patients on tofacitinib were biopsied at baseline and after 4 and 24 weeks of treatment, and several of the patients also had a later scalp biopsy. Scalp clonality was compared across normal scalp (n=4), patchy alopecia areata scalp (n=8), and alopecia totalis/universalis scalp (n=8). RNA came from the PAXgene miRNA kit for fixed scalp, the miRNeasy kit for PBMCs, and the RNeasy kit for mouse skin. immunoSEQ multiplex PCR using 35 Vbeta forward primers and 13 Jbeta reverse primers was used to amplify TCRbeta CDR3 regions. General study outcomes and caveats: Compared with normal scalp, lesional scalp had higher clonality and more expanded CD8+ clones, particularly in alopecia totalis/universalis, a pattern that suggests antigenic drive. TCR sequences shared between patients were less clear than in mice, possibly partly because of HLA diversity in the patient population. Unlike mouse skin, where gammadelta T cells dominate, normal human skin contains resident alphabeta T cells that get sequenced too, which complicates analysis of the scalp TCR repertoire.

The CDR3, cysteine through phenylalanine, is 16 amino acids long. The read is trimmed to its CDR3 DNA, 48 bases read in frame from base 1. V lost 1 base and J lost 2 bases, and the count of bases not matched to a germline gene is 8. Via the germline V gene (reference sequence), CDR1 is GTSNPN and CDR2 SVGIG. For this clone: Its antigen specificity is not known. Base quality data are lacking; no much larger clone is found one base away.

This specimen's time point label, per the study, means: baseline before oral tofacitinib. Peripheral blood and lesional scalp punch biopsies were obtained from patients with alopecia areata. PBMCs were isolated by density centrifugation and stained for CD3, CD4 and CD8, and CD4+ and CD8+ T cells were sorted on a FACSAria. Library creation used the immunoSEQ multiplex PCR assay. RNA was extracted from all samples and reverse transcribed into cDNA, which served as template for TCR sequencing. First-strand cDNA was synthesized with SuperScript III using a 2:1 mix of oligo-dT and random hexamers. Amplification bias was assessed with a synthetic immune receptor repertoire, and residual bias was removed computationally. The authors' analysis ran thus. Raw reads were preprocessed to remove errors, and CDR3 was defined by IMGT conventions from the conserved cysteine to phenylalanine. Clonality was calculated as 1 minus Shannon entropy normalized by log2 of the number of productive unique TCRs. Whether scalp clones were CD4 or CD8 was inferred by matching scalp TCRbeta sequences against CD4 and CD8 repertoires sorted from blood. TCRdb took over this immuneACCESS table, retaining in-frame rearrangements with V and J assigned. Such tables are incomplete; in checked studies, under half of the missing clones stem from an unresolved V gene, and the remainder is unexplained. The V and J calls and clone size come from that table; D and trimming were worked out from the DNA. Within this sample are roughly 65,000 clones, with about 44% of them counted one time only. Roughly 17% of the sample is held by the ten biggest clonotypes.

The sample here was CD8+ T cells sorted from blood, taken at week 0. The source of this sequence is a human donor with alopecia areata. The chain is made from TRBV30 and TRBJ2-1; TRBD1 fits 7 bases in the junction. The CDR3 reads CAWSGLTGEAYNEQFF. The DNA sequence reads TGTGCCTGGAGTGGGTTAACAGGGGAAGCCTACAATGAGCAGTTCTTC.